The T cell receptor (beta chain) under discussion was sequenced for a study of blood T cell repertoires in COVID-19. Repertoires were generated with immunoSEQ multiplex PCR, while TCRdb's copy carries only in-frame clones and drops some. The sample yields around 47,000 clones, roughly 89% seen once. V shed 4 bases and J shed 0 bases, with 7 bases lying between them. This CDR3 region has 13 residues. This TCR came from a man aged 35 to 55 with COVID-19, enrolled during active disease. The material sequenced was peripheral blood. This chain connects TRBV23-1 to TRBJ2-7; D not certain. TRBV23-1 is known as an ORF, though its function is uncertain. CDR3 residues: CASSRVSSYEQYF. CDR3 DNA sequence: TGCGCCAGCAGTCGCGTCTCCTCCTACGAGCAGTACTTC.